The 24 T cell receptor beta chains reported below all come from one sample, sequenced in a study of tumor-infiltrating lymphocytes in primary liver carcinoma. The authors took blood RNA from unsorted whole blood and also extracted germline DNA. Making TCR beta cDNA involved approximately 480 ng total RNA and a constant-region primer. Libraries for TCR beta were built through three nested multiplex PCR rounds, which together made up a slightly modified ARM-PCR procedure. The first two PCR rounds used TRBV1-TRBV30 primers with a Cbeta primer, 9 to 10 cycles each. TCRdb reanalysed the multiplex PCR reads using MiXCR and keeps one entry per CDR3 protein. Among 300,000 to 400,000 distinct CDR3 sequences, 65% were seen once, and the ten largest hold under 8%. Source material: peripheral blood. The source is a man aged 35 to 55 with primary liver carcinoma and hepatitis B virus infection.

The chain joins TRBV11-2 to TRBJ2-7; D might be TRBD1 (5 bases). The V and J ends lost 9 bases and 0 bases respectively, with 18 bases between them. CDR1 and CDR2 from the germline V gene are SGHAT and FQNNGV. The CDR3 consists of 15 residues. The CDR3 DNA follows: TGTGCCAGGAACACGCGGACAAGAAGCTCCTACGAGCAGTACTTC. This encodes CARNTRTRSSYEQYF.

On this clonotype itself: An end of the junction does not agree with germline; a read error may underlie this. The CDR3 reads CASSLEDRLVRGYTF. The CDR3 coding sequence is TGTGCCAGCAGCTTAGAGGATAGGCTGGTGCGGGGCTACACATTC. This chain links TRBV11-2 with TRBJ1-2, with D tentatively TRBD1 (5 bases). The CDR3 extends over 15 amino acids. The germline CDR1 and CDR2 sequences are SGHAT and FQNNGV.

This clonotype showed up many times. The chain employs TRBV4-3 and TRBJ2-2, with 9 bases aligning to TRBD2. J lost 1 base, V lost 2 bases, and 17 bases had no gene match. The length of the CDR3 is 21 residues. The germline V gene has CDR1 LGHNA and CDR2 YSLEER. CDR3 in amino acids: CASSQPVAIAGDEWNTGELFF. CDR3 nucleotide sequence: TGCGCCAGCAGCCAACCAGTCGCAATAGCGGGAGACGAGTGGAACACCGGGGAGCTGTTTTTT.

The CDR3 protein is CASSLTSGPGTDTQYF. The CDR3, as DNA: TGTGCCAGCAGCCTTACTAGCGGCCCAGGGACAGATACGCAGTATTTT. This chain joins TRBV28 and TRBJ2-3; 8 nucleotides align to TRBD2. The CDR3 has 16 amino acids. V shed 6 bases, J shed 3 bases, and the junction held 11 bases outside the gene matches. Germline V gene lookup returns CDR1 MDHEN and CDR2 SYDVKM.

On this clonotype itself: Germline is not matched at one junction end, which may reflect a read error. V usage is TRBV12-3 or TRBV12-4 and J usage is TRBJ2-1; D perhaps matches TRBD2 (6 bases). This CDR3 is built from 15 residues. The CDR3 region is CASSLASGHYDEQFF. CDR3 sequence (DNA): TGTGCCAGCAGTTTAGCTAGCGGTCACTACGATGAGCAGTTCTTC.

The chain combines TRBV5-6 with TRBJ2-3; perhaps TRBD2 as D (6 bases). V was pared by 4 bases and J by 3 bases, with 12 bases between. CDR1 and CDR2 from the germline V gene are SGHDT and YYEEEE. This CDR3 contains 14 residues. The CDR3 sequence: CASSGGLWTDTQYF. The CDR3 bases are TGTGCCAGCAGCGGGGGACTTTGGACAGATACGCAGTATTTT. The full variable domain, its missing parts supplied by reference TRBV5-6 and TRBJ2-3, is DAGVTQSPTHLIKTRGQQVTLRCSPKSGHDTVSWYQQALGQGPQFIFQYYEEEERQRGNFPDRFSGHQFPNYSSELNVNALLLGDSALYLCASSGGLWTDTQYFGPGTRLTVL.

Regarding this clonotype: Since a much larger clone is just one base distant, this may be a read error. CDR3 region: CASNLDSSGVGAFF. The DNA for the CDR3 is TGTGCCAGCAACTTAGATTCGTCCGGGGTTGGGGCTTTCTTT. The V call is TRBV11-3, the J call TRBJ1-1; D is unresolved. Germline V gene lookup returns CDR1 SGHNT and CDR2 YENEEA. This CDR3 comprises 14 residues.

A remark on this clonotype: As the CDR3 is not closed by the conserved phenylalanine or tryptophan, this likely results from a read error. The V and J genes are TRBV4-1 and TRBJ1-1, with TRBD1 as a possible D gene (5 bases). The CDR3 length is 15 residues. In germline, CDR1 is MGHRA, CDR2 YSYEKL. The CDR3, as DNA: TGCGCCAGCAGCCAAGCAACAGGTATAAACACCGAAGCTTTCTCT. It specifies CASSQATGINTEAFS.

V and J are TRBV29-1 and TRBJ2-7; D perhaps matches TRBD1 (6 bases). Trimming left V 7 bases short and J 5 bases short, with 18 bases between. Germline V gene sequence: CDR1 SQVTM, CDR2 ANQGSEA. The CDR3 extends over 13 amino acids. Here the CDR3 DNA reads TGCAGCGCTGACGGTACAGGGTCTCACGAGCAGTACTTC. Translated: CSADGTGSHEQYF.

Note on this clonotype: Possible read error: a much larger clone is one base away. The rearrangement links TRBV12-3 or TRBV12-4 to TRBJ2-5, with D tentatively TRBD1 (6 bases). V shed 6 bases and J shed 2 bases, with 16 bases lying between them. CDR3 size: 15 residues. As DNA, the CDR3 is TGTGCCAGCAGCCGACAGGTAGAAAAACAAGAGACCCAGTACTTC. Translation gives CASSRQVEKQETQYF.

This clonotype was counted only a few times. The gene calls are TRBV6-1 and TRBJ2-5; TRBD1 matches at 8 bases. This CDR3 spans 14 amino acids. The V and J ends lost 3 bases and 5 bases, in that order; junction bases with no gene match: 5. In germline, CDR1 is MNHNS, CDR2 SASEGT. The CDR3 region is CASSDRGPGETQYF. The CDR3 nucleotides are TGTGCCAGCAGTGACAGGGGGCCGGGTGAGACCCAGTACTTC.

In regard to this clonotype: The conserved phenylalanine or tryptophan normally closing the CDR3 is absent here, so this likely arose from a read error. The V call is TRBV2, the J call TRBJ2-2; D remains unclear. The CDR3 has 14 residues. From germline, CDR1 is SNHLY and CDR2 FYNNEI. The ends were cut back, 6 bases at V and 1 base at J, with 9 bases in the middle. CDR3 bases: TGTGCCAGCAGCCGATCGGAGAACACCGGGGAGCTGTTTGTT. Translation gives CASSRSENTGELFV.

V usage is TRBV5-1 and J usage is TRBJ2-2; D uncertain. Germline values: CDR1 SGHRS, CDR2 YFSETQ. The CDR3 is made up of 13 amino acids. V was shortened by 4 bases and J by 6 bases, with 10 bases between the two germline ends. The CDR3 sequence: CASSIHFSGELFF. The CDR3 DNA sequence: TGCGCCAGCAGCATCCATTTCTCCGGGGAGCTGTTTTTT.

This clonotype was observed a handful of times. This rearrangement joins TRBV7-9 to TRBJ2-5; D remains unclear. Germline V gives CDR1 SEHNR, CDR2 FQNEAQ (reference sequence). With 1 base removed from V and 9 bases from J, the gap between germline ends came to 15 bases. This CDR3 is built from 14 residues. The CDR3 loop is CASSLDSSDMAQYF. DNA of the CDR3: TGTGCCAGCAGCTTAGATTCGAGCGACATGGCCCAGTACTTC.

This clonotype was counted a few times. This rearrangement joins TRBV28 to TRBJ2-7; the D is unclear. V was cut by 6 bases and J by 4 bases, with 4 bases left in between. Germline CDR1 is MDHEN and CDR2 is SYDVKM. The CDR3 is 10 residues long. CDR3: CASRGYEQYF. The CDR3 DNA reads TGTGCCAGCAGGGGATACGAGCAGTACTTC.

CDR3 sequence: CASSLHINQPQHF. In nucleotides, the CDR3 is TGTGCCAGCAGTTTACACATCAATCAGCCCCAGCATTTT. J is TRBJ1-5 and V is TRBV6-5, with D unclear. Germline V gene sequence: CDR1 MNHEY, CDR2 SVGAGI. Trimming pared 4 bases from V and 3 bases from J, leaving 7 bases between. The CDR3 runs to 13 residues.

A note on this clonotype: Likely a read error: the CDR3 ends without its conserved phenylalanine or tryptophan. The chain couples TRBV29-1 to TRBJ2-2; 11 bases align to TRBD2. CDR1 SQVTM and CDR2 ANQGSEA come from the germline V gene. The CDR3 contains 16 residues. V lost 5 bases and J lost 3; bases outside the gene matches: 8. The CDR3 reads CSVRGTSGSDTGELFS. The CDR3 DNA reads TGCAGCGTTCGGGGAACTAGCGGGAGCGACACCGGGGAGCTGTTTTCT.

Only a few counts were recorded for this clonotype. The chain is built from TRBV10-3 and TRBJ1-6; D not resolved. Germline loops: CDR1 ENHRY, CDR2 SYGVKD. V lost 2 bases to trimming and J lost 8 bases, with 7 bases between them. The CDR3 sequence is 13 residues long. CDR3 bases: TGTGCCATCAGTGAGAGGCCCGATTCACCCCTCCACTTT. Protein: CAISERPDSPLHF.

For the CDR3, the DNA is TGTGCCAGCAGCTTAAGGGATATTGCAACTAATGAAAAACTGTTTTTT. Translating it yields CASSLRDIATNEKLFF. The rearrangement joins TRBV7-8 to TRBJ1-4; D gene unclear. CDR3 size: 16 residues. V lost 2 bases and J lost 0, with 10 bases in between. Per germline, CDR1 SGHVS and CDR2 FQNEAQ.

This clonotype was found once. CDR3 nucleotides: TGCGCCAGCAGCTTGTCTGGGCCCGGGGAGCCCCAGCATTTT. Translation: CASSLSGPGEPQHF. The rearrangement uses TRBV5-1 and TRBJ1-5; D remains ambiguous. Germline-derived CDR1 and CDR2 are SGHRS and YFSETQ. V lost 1 base, J lost 8 bases, and 13 bases lay in between. The CDR3 sequence is 14 residues long.

The chain carries TRBV6-2 or TRBV6-3 and TRBJ2-1, with 10 bases lining up with TRBD2. V trimming: 0 bases; J trimming: 3 bases; junction bases outside the gene matches: 8. Germline V gene lookup returns CDR1 MNHEY and CDR2 SVGEGT. This CDR3 contains 18 residues. The CDR3 bases are TGTGCCAGCAGTTACTCGTGCCTAGCGGGAGTTCTCTACAATGAGCAGTTCTTC. This codes for CASSYSCLAGVLYNEQFF.

Comments on this clonotype: The conserved phenylalanine or tryptophan normally closing the CDR3 is absent here, so this likely arose from a read error. This chain links TRBV30 with TRBJ1-1; unclear D gene. There are 14 residues in the CDR3. Trimming cost V 4 bases and J 6 bases, with 18 bases left between them. Germline-derived CDR1 and CDR2 are GTSNPN and SVGIG (reference sequence). The CDR3 protein is CAWKRSRLVAEAFI. For the CDR3, the DNA is TGTGCCTGGAAGCGCTCTAGACTTGTCGCTGAAGCTTTCATT.

Ten or more counts support this clonotype. The CDR3 sequence is CASSGLDWYEQYF. CDR3 nucleotide sequence: TGTGCCAGCAGTGGATTAGACTGGTACGAGCAGTACTTC. V and J are TRBV6-1 and TRBJ2-7; D unclear. The V gene's germline CDR1 is MNHNS and CDR2 SASEGT. The CDR3 has 13 amino acids. The V end was cut by 4 bases, the J end by 4 bases, with 11 bases between.

Comments on this clonotype: Germline and junction disagree at one end, which may indicate a read error. V usage is TRBV10-3 and J usage is TRBJ2-7, with a tentative D call TRBD2 (5 bases). In germline, CDR1 is ENHRY, CDR2 SYGVKD. The CDR3 totals 14 residues. CDR3: CTIRSGLAPYEQYF. Written as DNA, the CDR3 is TGTACCATCAGGAGTGGGCTAGCCCCCTACGAGCAGTACTTC.